This T cell receptor (beta chain) is from a study of blood T cell repertoires in COVID-19 (dated by TCRdb to the early 2020s). In the study overall: Samples from collaborators originated in the United States, Italy and Spain and spanned both the acute and convalescent phases of COVID-19. The repertoires were made available in a free public database intended to serve as a resource for research on the immune response to SARS-CoV-2. Samples came from the ongoing ImmuneRACE study (first 160 participants) plus 1,254 subjects from 6 global collaborators. The prospective study material was composed of cDNA or gDNA derived from T cells, B-cell-depleted T cells, or PBMCs. Where available, HLA class I and class II types were obtained from metadata supplied by the sample provider rather than from assay-based typing. The sample metadata nearly always contained a de-identified subject ID, COVID-19 status, age in years and sex. Deeply sampled blood TCRbeta repertoires from subjects exposed to, actively infected with, or recovered from COVID-19 were included in the dataset.

A second Seattle source provided samples from volunteer blood donors who had recovered from COVID-19. The collaborating institutions used their own protocols to collect whole blood in K2EDTA tubes. For TCRbeta analysis, collaborators shipped samples as frozen whole blood, isolated PBMCs, or DNA extracted from either of those sample types. The immunoSEQ Assay, a bias-controlled multiplex PCR, was used to amplify TCRbeta CDR3 regions from genomic DNA. Per the source publication's procedure: Nucleated cell counts per sample were estimated from amplification of reference gene primers within the assay. Sequence reads were collapsed and filtered to measure the absolute abundance of every unique TCRbeta CDR3 rearrangement. For each sample, productive Simpson clonality was calculated as the square root of Simpson's diversity index over productive rearrangements. TCRdb took over this immuneACCESS table, retaining in-frame rearrangements with V and J assigned. Such tables are incomplete; in checked studies, under half of the missing clones stem from an unresolved V gene, and the remainder is unexplained. The D gene and trimming were derived from the DNA, and the V and J assignments and clone size from that table. The sample has under 200,000 clones on record, around 83% of them singletons. Approximately 19% of the sample belongs to the ten largest clones.

Trimming costs V 6 bases and J 5 bases, and their ends lie 14 bases apart. Reading the germline V gene gives CDR1 SGHVS and CDR2 FQNEAQ. The CDR3 starts with the cysteine, ends with the phenylalanine, and has 14 residues. Just the 42-base CDR3 DNA is kept, in frame starting at base 1. This clone was seen only once. Its specific antigen is unknown. Base qualities are not provided; no much larger clone lies one nucleotide away. Summary of the overall study and its limitations: The quantity of clinical and demographic metadata differed by source and by participant and was supplied without curation.

The sample comprised peripheral blood. The chain uses TRBV7-8 and TRBJ1-5; possibly the D gene is TRBD1, per 6 matching bases. This receptor was identified in a woman in her seventies who had recovered from COVID-19. The CDR3 here reads CASSHRARDQPQHF. The DNA reads TGTGCCAGCAGTCACAGGGCCAGGGATCAGCCCCAGCATTTT.